These T cell receptor beta chains were read from a single sample in a study of T cell responses to AZD1222 COVID-19 vaccine. Method: immunoSEQ multiplex PCR; TCRdb's copy keeps in-frame clones and lacks some. The data contain approximately 60,000 clones, around 75% of them singletons. The sample was peripheral blood, taken on day 0 of AZD1222 vaccination. These receptors were taken from an adult in good health. The CDR3 runs from the conserved cysteine through the conserved F or W. Fields, in order: clone size, CDR3 length, D gene, V gene, J gene, CDR3 DNA, CDR3 protein. A D gene is named only where the DNA matches it firmly. Clone size appears in some rows only: once, few, many, or a class for an expanded clone.

clone size: NA; CDR3 length: 16; D gene: TRBD2; V gene: TRBV7-9; J gene: TRBJ2-1; CDR3 DNA: TGTGCCAGCAGCCCCCAAACTAGCGGGGGTATAGATGAGCAGTTCTTC; CDR3 protein: CASSPQTSGGIDEQFF
clone size: NA; CDR3 length: 16; D gene: NA; V gene: TRBV10-3; J gene: TRBJ2-1; CDR3 DNA: TGTGCCATCAGTGAGTCGAGGAGGAGCTCCTACAATGAGCAGTTCTTC; CDR3 protein: CAISESRRSSYNEQFF
clone size: NA; CDR3 length: 15; D gene: TRBD1; V gene: TRBV27; J gene: TRBJ2-7; CDR3 DNA: TGTGCCAGCAGTTCCTACAGGGGAATGCTCTACGAGCAGTACTTC; CDR3 protein: CASSSYRGMLYEQYF
clone size: few; CDR3 length: 14; D gene: NA; V gene: TRBV28; J gene: TRBJ1-1; CDR3 DNA: TGTGCCAGCAGTTTACTTATGGTGAACACTGAAGCTTTCTTT; CDR3 protein: CASSLLMVNTEAFF
clone size: NA; CDR3 length: 11; D gene: NA; V gene: TRBV12-3/TRBV12-4; J gene: TRBJ2-7; CDR3 DNA: TGTGCCAGCAGTTTAGTGGACGAGCAGTACTTC; CDR3 protein: CASSLVDEQYF
clone size: NA; CDR3 length: 13; D gene: NA; V gene: TRBV15; J gene: TRBJ1-1; CDR3 DNA: TGTGCCACCAGCGGGCCGGGGGGCTTCGGGGCTTTCTTT; CDR3 protein: CATSGPGGFGAFF
clone size: few; CDR3 length: 14; D gene: NA; V gene: TRBV2; J gene: TRBJ1-5; CDR3 DNA: TGTGCCAGCAGTGATCTCTTTGGTAATCAGCCCCAGCATTTT; CDR3 protein: CASSDLFGNQPQHF
clone size: NA; CDR3 length: 15; D gene: NA; V gene: TRBV7-3; J gene: TRBJ2-2; CDR3 DNA: TGTGCCAGCAGCTTAGGACAGCCGAACACCGGGGAGCTGTTTTTT; CDR3 protein: CASSLGQPNTGELFF
clone size: NA; CDR3 length: 14; D gene: NA; V gene: TRBV10-1; J gene: TRBJ2-6; CDR3 DNA: TGCGCCAGCAGTGCAGGGACTGGGGCCAACGTCCTGACTTTC; CDR3 protein: CASSAGTGANVLTF
clone size: NA; CDR3 length: 15; D gene: NA; V gene: TRBV6-5; J gene: TRBJ1-6; CDR3 DNA: TGTGCCAGCAGTTACAAGGAGCCCGGTAATTCACCCCTCCACTTT; CDR3 protein: CASSYKEPGNSPLHF
clone size: many; CDR3 length: 14; D gene: NA; V gene: TRBV5-6; J gene: TRBJ2-2; CDR3 DNA: TGTGCCAGCAGCCCCGGGGGGCCCACCGGGGAGCTGTTTTTT; CDR3 protein: CASSPGGPTGELFF
clone size: few; CDR3 length: 11; D gene: NA; V gene: TRBV12-3/TRBV12-4; J gene: TRBJ1-6; CDR3 DNA: TGTGCCAGCAGTTTGGGAGGAGCCCTCCACTTT; CDR3 protein: CASSLGGALHF
clone size: NA; CDR3 length: 16; D gene: TRBD2; V gene: TRBV29-1; J gene: TRBJ2-3; CDR3 DNA: TGCAGCGTTGACGGGGGGGAACAGGGCGCCACAGATACGCAGTATTTT; CDR3 protein: CSVDGGEQGATDTQYF
clone size: NA; CDR3 length: 13; D gene: NA; V gene: TRBV7-6; J gene: TRBJ2-5; CDR3 DNA: TGTGCCAGCAGCTTACTCGCTGGGGAGACCCAGTACTTC; CDR3 protein: CASSLLAGETQYF
clone size: NA; CDR3 length: 17; D gene: NA; V gene: TRBV9; J gene: TRBJ2-1; CDR3 DNA: TGTGCCAGCAGCGTAACCCCTAAGAGGGGGGGATTCAATGAGCAGTTCTTC; CDR3 protein: CASSVTPKRGGFNEQFF
clone size: NA; CDR3 length: 17; D gene: TRBD2; V gene: TRBV15; J gene: TRBJ2-4; CDR3 DNA: TGTGCCACCAGCAGAGAACGGACTAGCGGGGGCAAAAACATTCAGTACTTC; CDR3 protein: CATSRERTSGGKNIQYF
clone size: NA; CDR3 length: 15; D gene: NA; V gene: TRBV19; J gene: TRBJ2-3; CDR3 DNA: TGTGCCAGTAGTATCTCTGGACAGAGAACAGATACGCAGTATTTT; CDR3 protein: CASSISGQRTDTQYF
clone size: NA; CDR3 length: 15; D gene: NA; V gene: TRBV4-3; J gene: TRBJ2-7; CDR3 DNA: TGCGCCAGCAGCCAAGATCTAGGACAGACCTACGAGCAGTACTTC; CDR3 protein: CASSQDLGQTYEQYF
clone size: NA; CDR3 length: 16; D gene: NA; V gene: TRBV15; J gene: TRBJ2-7; CDR3 DNA: TGTGCCACCAGCTCCCCCAGAGGGGACCCAGTCTACGAGCAGTACTTC; CDR3 protein: CATSSPRGDPVYEQYF
clone size: NA; CDR3 length: 11; D gene: NA; V gene: TRBV11-2; J gene: TRBJ2-7; CDR3 DNA: TGTGCCAGCAGCTTAGTAAACGAGCAGTACTTC; CDR3 protein: CASSLVNEQYF
clone size: few; CDR3 length: 14; D gene: NA; V gene: TRBV28; J gene: TRBJ2-7; CDR3 DNA: TGTGCCAGCAGTCAAAACCGGGCCGGATGGGAGCAGTACTTC; CDR3 protein: CASSQNRAGWEQYF
clone size: NA; CDR3 length: 14; D gene: NA; V gene: TRBV7-9; J gene: TRBJ1-1; CDR3 DNA: TGTGCCAGCAGCTTATTGGTGGAGGGGACTGAAGCTTTCTTT; CDR3 protein: CASSLLVEGTEAFF